This TCR beta chain appears in the sequencing data of a study of Tregs in tolerant kidney transplant recipients. Study-wide results and caveats: Activated donor B cell expansion appeared to reveal the most relevant donor-specific TCRbeta repertoire. Validation in larger populations is needed because few patients were studied.

After about six days with irradiated graft donor PBMCs, CFSE-labeled recipient PBMCs were FACS-sorted. This clone came up a few times. Its target is unknown. The CDR3 is 15 residues long. Looked up from germline, CDR1 is SGHTA and CDR2 is FQGTGA. Trimming cost V 2 bases and J 2 bases, with 9 bases left between them. This table comes from immunoSEQ multiplex PCR, and its TCRdb copy is limited to in-frame clones, with some not included. The sample has about 15,000 clones; around 49% are singletons. Sequenced material: CD4+ T cells from blood cultured with allogeneic cells, taken before the transplant. This clonotype was sampled from a human patient who received a combined kidney and bone marrow transplant. The V call is TRBV7-3, the J call TRBJ2-2; D remains ambiguous. This CDR3 is CASSLVGRNTGELFF. The CDR3 DNA reads TGTGCCAGCAGCTTAGTGGGCAGAAACACCGGGGAGCTGTTTTTT.